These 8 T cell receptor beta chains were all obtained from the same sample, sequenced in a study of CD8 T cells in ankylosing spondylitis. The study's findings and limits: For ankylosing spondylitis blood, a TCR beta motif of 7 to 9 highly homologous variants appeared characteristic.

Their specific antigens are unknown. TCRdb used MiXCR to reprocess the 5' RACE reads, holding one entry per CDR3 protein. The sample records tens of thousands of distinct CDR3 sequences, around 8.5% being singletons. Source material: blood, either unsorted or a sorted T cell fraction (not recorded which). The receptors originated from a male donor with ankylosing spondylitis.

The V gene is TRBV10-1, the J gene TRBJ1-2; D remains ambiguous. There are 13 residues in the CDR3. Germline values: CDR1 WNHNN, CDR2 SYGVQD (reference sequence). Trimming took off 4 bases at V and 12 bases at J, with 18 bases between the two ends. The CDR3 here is CASSGRTEPYHTF. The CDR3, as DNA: TGCGCCAGCAGTGGCAGGACGGAGCCTTACCACACCTTC.

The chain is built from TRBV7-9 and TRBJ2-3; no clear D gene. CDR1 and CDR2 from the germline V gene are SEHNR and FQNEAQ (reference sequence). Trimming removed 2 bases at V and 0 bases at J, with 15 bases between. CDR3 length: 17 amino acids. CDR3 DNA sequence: TGTGCCAGCAGCTTACCCCCTAGGGCCTCTAGCACAGATACGCAGTATTTT. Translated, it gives CASSLPPRASSTDTQYF.

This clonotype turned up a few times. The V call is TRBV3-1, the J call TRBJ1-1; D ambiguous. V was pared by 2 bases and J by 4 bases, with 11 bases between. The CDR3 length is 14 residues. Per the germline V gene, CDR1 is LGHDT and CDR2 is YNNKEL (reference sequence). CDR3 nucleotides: TGTGCCAGCAGCCAACTCGAGCGGGGCACTGAAGCTTTCTTT. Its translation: CASSQLERGTEAFF.

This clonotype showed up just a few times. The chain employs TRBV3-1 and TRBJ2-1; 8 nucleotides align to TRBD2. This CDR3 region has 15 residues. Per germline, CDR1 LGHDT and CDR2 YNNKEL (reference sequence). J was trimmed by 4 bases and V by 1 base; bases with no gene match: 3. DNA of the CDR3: TGTGCCAGCAGCCAAGTGGGGACTAGATACAATGAGCAGTTCTTC. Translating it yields CASSQVGTRYNEQFF.

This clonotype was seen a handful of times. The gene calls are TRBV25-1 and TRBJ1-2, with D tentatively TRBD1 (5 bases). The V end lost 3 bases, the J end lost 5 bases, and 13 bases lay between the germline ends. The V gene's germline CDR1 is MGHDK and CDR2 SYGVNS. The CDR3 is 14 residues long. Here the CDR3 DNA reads TGTGCCAGCAGTGAGGATAACAGGTCTTATGGCTACACCTTC. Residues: CASSEDNRSYGYTF.

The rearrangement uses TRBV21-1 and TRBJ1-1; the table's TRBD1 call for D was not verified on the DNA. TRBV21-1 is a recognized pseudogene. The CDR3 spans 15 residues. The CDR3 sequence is CASSSYIPQDTEAFF. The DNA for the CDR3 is TGTGCCAGCAGCTCCTACATCCCCCAAGACACTGAAGCTTTCTTT.

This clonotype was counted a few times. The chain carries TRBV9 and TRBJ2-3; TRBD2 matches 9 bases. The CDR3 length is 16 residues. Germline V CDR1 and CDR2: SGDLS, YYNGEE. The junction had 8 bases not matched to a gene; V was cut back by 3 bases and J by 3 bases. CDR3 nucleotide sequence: TGTGCCAGCAGCGGGCTTAGCGGGAGTACGACAGATACGCAGTATTTT. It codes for CASSGLSGSTTDTQYF.

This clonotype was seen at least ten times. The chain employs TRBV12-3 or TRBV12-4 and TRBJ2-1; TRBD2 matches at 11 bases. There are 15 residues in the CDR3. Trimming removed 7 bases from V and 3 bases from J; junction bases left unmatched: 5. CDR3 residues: CASTLGTSGYNEQFF. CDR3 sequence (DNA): TGTGCCAGCACCCTAGGGACTAGCGGCTACAATGAGCAGTTCTTC.